A selection of T cell receptor beta chains follows, all from one sample in a study of T cells in tuberculosis. Method: immunoSEQ multiplex PCR; TCRdb's copy keeps in-frame clones and lacks some. The sample lists 35,000 to 55,000 clones, more than 90% occurring once. Material: PBMCs. The receptors shown here come from a donor aged 10-30 years with latent tuberculosis or without tuberculosis infection. Each CDR3 is given with its conserved first and last residue. Each record gives: J gene, clone size, D gene, V gene, CDR3 DNA, CDR3 protein. The D gene is left open where the match is weak. Size is omitted from some rows. Given values are once, few, many or a class for expanded clones.

>TRBJ1-2|NA|TRBD1|TRBV29-1
TGCAGCGTTGAGACAGGGGGCTATGGCTACACCTTC
CSVETGGYGYTF
>TRBJ1-6|NA|NA|TRBV9
TGTGCCAGCAGCTCTTCGGGGGGAGGGAATTCACCCCTCCACTTT
CASSSSGGGNSPLHF
>TRBJ1-5|NA|TRBD1|TRBV6-5
TGTGCCAGCAGAGAGGACAGGGAGGGCAATCAGCCCCAGCATTTT
CASREDREGNQPQHF
>TRBJ1-1|NA|NA|TRBV5-1
TGCGCCAGCAGCTTGGAATTGCGTGCCTTGAACACTGAAGCTTTCTTT
CASSLELRALNTEAFF
>TRBJ2-3|few|TRBD2|TRBV6-1
TGTGCCAGCAGAATAGCGGGAAGCACAGATACGCAGTATTTT
CASRIAGSTDTQYF
>TRBJ2-2|NA|TRBD1|TRBV6-1
TGTGCCAGCAGGTTGGACAGGGGCAACACCGGGGAGCTGTTTTTT
CASRLDRGNTGELFF
>TRBJ2-7|NA|TRBD1|TRBV6-1
TGTGCCACCTCCTCGGGACAGATCTACGAGCAGTACTTC
CATSSGQIYEQYF
>TRBJ1-1|NA|NA|TRBV18
TGTGCCAGCTCACCAATACCTGGGGCCGAAACTGAAGCTTTCTTT
CASSPIPGAETEAFF
>TRBJ2-1|NA|NA|TRBV6-5
TGTGCCAGCAGTTACCGGAGAGGTGAGCAGTTCTTC
CASSYRRGEQFF
>TRBJ2-2|NA|NA|TRBV7-2
TGTGCCAGCAGCGTTGACATGTATGAGAACACCGGGGAGCTGTTTTTT
CASSVDMYENTGELFF
>TRBJ1-3|NA|TRBD1|TRBV7-9
TGTGCCAGCGAACAGGGGGCGGGCGGAAACACCATATATTTT
CASEQGAGGNTIYF
>TRBJ2-1|NA|TRBD1|TRBV5-1
TGCGCCAGCAGCTTCCGGGACAGGGGTCACAATGAGCAGTTCTTC
CASSFRDRGHNEQFF
>TRBJ1-2|once|TRBD1|TRBV10-3
TGTGCCATCAGTGAGTCCTTAGGACAGGCTTATGGCTACACCTTC
CAISESLGQAYGYTF
>TRBJ2-1|NA|TRBD2|TRBV6-1
TGTGCCAGCAGTGAAAGGCGAGCGGGGGGGCAGAGGAATGAGCAGTTCTTC
CASSERRAGGQRNEQFF
>TRBJ1-3|NA|NA|TRBV4-1
TGCGCCAGCAGCCAACTTACAGGGGGAAACACCATATATTTT
CASSQLTGGNTIYF
>TRBJ1-4|NA|NA|TRBV30
TGTGCCTGGAGTGTCCGGGTCAGTAGTAATGAAAAACTGTTTTTT
CAWSVRVSSNEKLFF
>TRBJ2-1|once|TRBD2|TRBV30
TGTGCCTGGACCGCTAGCGGCATCTACAATGAGCAGTTCTTC
CAWTASGIYNEQFF
>TRBJ2-7|NA|NA|TRBV5-4
TGTGCCAGCAGCTTGGGAGGAGTCCTCTCCTACGAGCAGTACTTC
CASSLGGVLSYEQYF
>TRBJ2-2|NA|TRBD2|TRBV11-2
TGTGCCAGCAGCTTACCCCTAGCGGGAACCGGGGAGCTGTTTTTT
CASSLPLAGTGELFF
>TRBJ2-7|NA|NA|TRBV4-1
TGCGCCAGCAGCCCAGAGGGCTTCCTCCCCTACGAGCAGTACTTC
CASSPEGFLPYEQYF
>TRBJ2-1|NA|TRBD1|TRBV29-1
TGCAGCGTTGAGCTGGGTTTTGGACAGGGCCAGAGGTCCTACAATGAGCAGTTCTTC
CSVELGFGQGQRSYNEQFF
>TRBJ1-2|once|TRBD1|TRBV30
TGTGCCTGGAGTGGACAGGGCCGCTATGGCTACACCTTC
CAWSGQGRYGYTF
>TRBJ2-5|NA|TRBD2|TRBV19
TGTGCCACCACCCGGACTAGCGGGCAAGAGACCCAGTACTTC
CATTRTSGQETQYF
>TRBJ2-1|NA|TRBD1|TRBV15
TGTGCCACCAGCAGGCGACAGGGGGCTAATGAGCAGTTCTTC
CATSRRQGANEQFF
>TRBJ2-5|NA|TRBD1|TRBV7-3
TGTGCCAGCAGCGCAGGGGGCCTATTAGTAGAGACCCAGTACTTC
CASSAGGLLVETQYF
>TRBJ1-3|NA|NA|TRBV27
TGTGCCAGCAGTCCCTCGTTGGGGGAGGTTGGAAACACCATATATTTT
CASSPSLGEVGNTIYF
>TRBJ2-3|NA|TRBD2|TRBV7-8
TGTGCCAGCAGCTTAGGGTTAGCGGGGGGCCAGCATACGCAGTATTTT
CASSLGLAGGQHTQYF
>TRBJ2-1|NA|NA|TRBV11-2
TGTGCCAGCAGCTTAGGAGGGGAGCAGTTCTTC
CASSLGGEQFF
>TRBJ1-3|few|NA|TRBV9
TGTGCCAGCAGCGTAGACCTCGGGGCTGGAAACACCATATATTTT
CASSVDLGAGNTIYF
>TRBJ1-2|NA|TRBD1|TRBV6-1
TGTGCCAGCCGTGTAGAAGGGGGCGATCTGGAACAGGACTATGGCTACACCTTC
CASRVEGGDLEQDYGYTF
>TRBJ2-7|NA|NA|TRBV7-9
TGTGCCAGCAGCTCCTACTATGGAGTTGGCGAGCAGTACTTC
CASSSYYGVGEQYF
>TRBJ1-1|NA|NA|TRBV19
TGTGCCAGTAGTACCGACCCAGGGATGAACACTGAAGCTTTCTTT
CASSTDPGMNTEAFF
>TRBJ2-2|NA|NA|TRBV6-5
TGTGCCAGCAGTTACGGGGGCACATATTCCGGGGAGCTGTTTTTT
CASSYGGTYSGELFF
>TRBJ1-1|NA|NA|TRBV10-1
TGCGCCAGCAGTGAGTCAGTACAGGCAAACACTGAAGCTTTCTTT
CASSESVQANTEAFF
>TRBJ1-1|once|TRBD1|TRBV7-2
TGTGCCAGCAGCTTAGGGGGACAGGGAATCACTGAAGCTTTCTTT
CASSLGGQGITEAFF
>TRBJ1-3|NA|NA|TRBV19
TGTGCCAGTAGAGACAGTCAGCATTCTGGAAACACCATATATTTT
CASRDSQHSGNTIYF
>TRBJ1-1|NA|TRBD1|TRBV19
TGTGCCAGTAGTCTTCAGGGGGCCGCTGAAGCTTTCTTT
CASSLQGAAEAFF
>TRBJ2-2|NA|NA|TRBV5-6
TGTGCCAGCACCCCGTCGAACACCGGGGAGCTGTTTTTT
CASTPSNTGELFF
>TRBJ1-1|NA|TRBD1|TRBV19
TGTGCCAGTGGGGACAGAGGAGCTTTCTTT
CASGDRGAFF
>TRBJ2-5|NA|TRBD1|TRBV12-5
TGTGCTAGTGGTTCTTACCTGGGACAGGGACAAGAGACCCAGTACTTC
CASGSYLGQGQETQYF
>TRBJ2-2|NA|NA|TRBV6-6
TGTGCCAGCAGTTTCGCTGACAGGACCGGGGAGCTGTTTTTT
CASSFADRTGELFF
>TRBJ1-4|NA|TRBD1|TRBV4-1
TGCGCCAGTGGGACAGGGGCGGTTAATGAAAAACTGTTTTTT
CASGTGAVNEKLFF
>TRBJ1-3|NA|NA|TRBV21-1
TGTGCCAGCAGCAATCCGGACAGGGGAGCTTCTGGAAACACCATATATTTT
CASSNPDRGASGNTIYF
>TRBJ1-5|NA|NA|TRBV27
TGTGCCAGCAGCGGACAGTTTAGCAATCAGCCCCAGCATTTT
CASSGQFSNQPQHF
>TRBJ2-3|NA|TRBD2|TRBV5-4
TGTGCCAGCAGCTTGGGGACTAGCGGGGGGACAGATACGCAGTATTTT
CASSLGTSGGTDTQYF
>TRBJ2-1|NA|NA|TRBV10-3
TGTGCCATCAGTGGTCAGGACAAAGGAAGCAATGAGCAGTTCTTC
CAISGQDKGSNEQFF
>TRBJ1-3|once|NA|TRBV5-1
TGCGCCAGCAGCACGGGGGTCTTGTTCTCTGGAAACACCATATATTTT
CASSTGVLFSGNTIYF
>TRBJ2-7|NA|NA|TRBV7-2
TGTGCCAGCAGCCTCCACCTTGGGGGGGCCACCTACGAGCAGTACTTC
CASSLHLGGATYEQYF